This TCR beta chain comes out of a study of shared clonotypes between healthy human individuals. Study background: A couple of female and three male donors aged 18 to 49 were enrolled.

For this clone: The antigen is undetermined.

This table comes from immunoSEQ multiplex PCR, and its TCRdb copy is limited to in-frame clones, with some not included. In the table there are about 680,000 clones, approximately 79% of which are singletons. Germline V gene data show CDR1 as SGHTA and CDR2 as FQGNSA. CDR3 length: 16 residues. V trimming: 5 bases; J trimming: 3 bases; junction bases outside the gene matches: 7. Study-wide results and limits: Among donors, clonotype sharing was expected to be affected by sequencing depth.

V is TRBV7-2 and J is TRBJ2-7, with 13 bases matching TRBD2. The specimen sequenced was memory CD4+ T cells sorted from blood. Subset given: CD45RA-negative fraction. The origin of this receptor is a woman in her 30s in good health. Here the CDR3 reads CASSLRTSGSLYEQYF. The CDR3 region has the DNA TGTGCCAGCAGCCTCAGGACTAGCGGGAGCCTCTACGAGCAGTACTTC.